These 15 T cell receptor beta chains were sequenced from one sample in a study of cytomegalovirus exposure and HLA in healthy donors. Primers included in the PCR were 60 Vbeta and 13 Jbeta primers. TCRdb's copy holds only in-frame clones and misses some; the assay was immunoSEQ multiplex PCR. The table has some 140,000 clones, 65% to 80% seen once. The sample taken for sequencing was PBMCs. These receptor sequences come from a woman in her thirties or forties in good health and CMV-seronegative.

The chain carries TRBV28 and TRBJ1-3, with 10 nucleotides matching TRBD1. Germline values: CDR1 MDHEN, CDR2 SYDVKM. CDR3 length: 16 amino acids. V gave up 6 bases and J gave up 4 bases; unmatched junction bases: 9. Here the CDR3 reads CASRGQGPLGGNTIYF. CDR3 DNA sequence: TGTGCCAGCAGGGGACAGGGGCCACTGGGAGGAAACACCATATATTTT.

Only a few counts were recorded for this clone. The V and J genes are TRBV5-6 and TRBJ2-7, with D perhaps TRBD2 (6 bases). From germline, CDR1 is SGHDT and CDR2 YYEEEE. The CDR3 spans 14 residues. V was pared by 4 bases and J by 0 bases, with 11 bases between. The CDR3, as DNA: TGTGCCAGCAGCCGGGACTCGAGCTCCTACGAGCAGTACTTC. Protein product: CASSRDSSSYEQYF.

CDR3 DNA sequence: TGTGCCAGCAGCCCTTACCCCGGACAGGGGAGAGGGAACACTGAAGCTTTCTTT. Protein sequence: CASSPYPGQGRGNTEAFF. This chain uses TRBV11-3 with TRBJ1-1; 9 nucleotides align to TRBD1. With V trimmed by 5 bases and J by 1 base, 14 bases remained unmatched. Germline assignment: CDR1 SGHNT and CDR2 YENEEA. The CDR3 has 18 residues. Full variable domain (outside the CDR3, taken from reference TRBV11-3 and TRBJ1-1): EAGVVQSPRYKIIEKKQPVAFWCNPISGHNTLYWYLQNLGQGPELLIRYENEEAVDDSQLPKDRFSAERLKGVDSTLKIQPAELGDSAVYLCASSPYPGQGRGNTEAFFGQGTRLTVV.

The chain combines TRBV28 with TRBJ2-7, with a tentative D call TRBD2 (6 bases). Germline V gene data show CDR1 as MDHEN and CDR2 as SYDVKM. Trimming took off 5 bases at V and 6 bases at J, with 11 bases between the two ends. This CDR3 is built from 12 residues. The CDR3 region has the DNA TGTGCCAGCAGTCCGACTAGTCCCGAGCAGTACTTC. It yields the protein CASSPTSPEQYF.

Only one count was recorded for this clone. The CDR3 nucleotides read TGTGCCTGGAGCCCTGGGACAGGGAGGAACGAGCAGTACTTC. Its translation: CAWSPGTGRNEQYF. The gene calls are TRBV30 and TRBJ2-7, with 9 nucleotides matching TRBD1. V shed 3 bases, J shed 5 bases, and the junction held 8 bases outside the gene matches. The CDR3 spans 14 residues. From germline, CDR1 is GTSNPN and CDR2 SVGIG (reference sequence).

The V and J genes are TRBV6-5 and TRBJ2-1; TRBD1 agrees at 9 bases. Germline V gene sequence: CDR1 MNHEY, CDR2 SVGAGI. This CDR3 has 15 amino acids. Losses at the gene ends were 6 bases for V and 5 bases for J; bases not matched to a gene: 8. The CDR3 here is CASSQQQGAHNEQFF. CDR3 bases: TGTGCCAGCAGCCAACAACAGGGGGCCCACAATGAGCAGTTCTTC.

This clone showed up just a few times. This chain joins TRBV6-5 and TRBJ1-1, with 12 bases lining up with TRBD1. J was trimmed by 4 bases and V by 6 bases; bases with no gene match: 3. The CDR3 is 14 residues long. CDR1 and CDR2 from the germline V gene are MNHEY and SVGAGI. The CDR3 DNA sequence: TGTGCCAGCAGGGGACAGGGGGCTATCACTGAAGCTTTCTTT. It specifies CASRGQGAITEAFF.

The chain couples TRBV2 to TRBJ1-1; D is ambiguous. CDR1 is SNHLY and CDR2 is FYNNEI in the germline V gene. The CDR3 is made up of 13 amino acids. The ends were cut back, 5 bases at V and 4 bases at J, with 11 bases in the middle. The DNA for the CDR3 is TGTGCCAGCAGTAGGGAGGCGGGCACTGAAGCTTTCTTT. Protein sequence: CASSREAGTEAFF.

The chain carries TRBV5-1 and TRBJ2-3; 13 bases agree with TRBD2. The germline CDR1 and CDR2 sequences are SGHRS and YFSETQ. The CDR3 is 17 amino acids. V lost 2 bases, J lost 0 bases, and 3 bases stayed unmatched. The CDR3 nucleotides are TGCGCCAGCAGCTTTGGACTAGCGGGGGATAGCACAGATACGCAGTATTTT. This gives the protein CASSFGLAGDSTDTQYF.

The V gene is TRBV6-5, the J gene TRBJ2-7; D not resolved. The germline V and J ends were trimmed by 2 bases and 5 bases, with 4 bases remaining between them. Germline-derived CDR1 and CDR2 are MNHEY and SVGAGI. CDR3 size: 11 residues. CDR3 loop: CASSYQNEQYF. CDR3 nucleotide sequence: TGTGCCAGCAGTTACCAGAACGAGCAGTACTTC.

The V gene is TRBV6-1, the J gene TRBJ2-4; D might be TRBD2 (6 bases). V gave up 1 base and J gave up 8 bases, with 15 bases separating them. There are 15 residues in the CDR3. Looked up from germline, CDR1 is MNHNS and CDR2 is SASEGT. The CDR3 DNA follows: TGTGCCAGCAGTGAAGAGGGACCAGCGGGTGACATTCAGTACTTC. Protein: CASSEEGPAGDIQYF.

This clone came up once. The chain joins TRBV5-1 to TRBJ2-5; 8 nucleotides agree with TRBD2. Germline CDR1 and CDR2: SGHRS and YFSETQ. This CDR3 has 16 amino acids. J was trimmed by 5 bases and V by 4 bases; bases with no gene match: 13. The CDR3 region has the DNA TGCGCCAGCAGCCTTGGTTCGGGGGGGGCCGGGGAGACCCAGTACTTC. It is translated as CASSLGSGGAGETQYF.

The rearrangement links TRBV5-1 to TRBJ1-3; D is ambiguous. The germline CDR1 and CDR2 sequences are SGHRS and YFSETQ. V lost 0 bases, J lost 0 bases, and 4 bases lay in between. The CDR3 spans 14 residues. CDR3 residues: CASSLGSSGNTIYF. In DNA form, the CDR3 reads TGCGCCAGCAGCTTGGGGAGCTCTGGAAACACCATATATTTT. The variable domain in full, completed from reference TRBV5-1 and TRBJ1-3, reads KAGVTQTPRYLIKTRGQQVTLSCSPISGHRSVSWYQQTPGQGLQFLFEYFSETQRNKGNFPGRFSGRQFSNSRSEMNVSTLELGDSALYLCASSLGSSGNTIYFGEGSWLTVV.

Only a few counts were recorded for this clone. The rearrangement links TRBV19 to TRBJ2-1, with 11 bases identical to TRBD2. The V and J ends lost 4 bases and 10 bases, in that order; junction bases with no gene match: 9. Per the germline V gene, CDR1 is LNHDA and CDR2 is SQIVND (reference sequence). This CDR3 comprises 15 residues. The DNA for the CDR3 is TGTGCCAGTAGTAGTCTAGCGGGGGGCTTTGGAGAGCAGTTCTTC. Protein: CASSSLAGGFGEQFF.

In its sample, this clone was seen a few times. V is TRBV4-1 and J is TRBJ2-6, with 8 positions matching TRBD2. The V gene end was trimmed by 4 bases and the J gene end by 0 bases; junction bases not matched to a gene: 20. Germline V gene data show CDR1 as MGHRA and CDR2 as YSYEKL. CDR3 length: 22 residues. Here the CDR3 reads CASSPFTPLPLAVLSGANVLTF. Written as DNA, the CDR3 is TGCGCCAGCAGCCCCTTCACACCCCTTCCACTAGCGGTCCTCTCTGGGGCCAACGTCCTGACTTTC.